This paragraph covers one TCR beta chain sequence. This clonotype was counted ten times or more. Its antigen is currently not known. It has no much larger one-base neighbor in the sample; base qualities were not kept. The data were taken from a study of T cell repertoires in cytomegalovirus infection (dated by TCRdb to 2018 to 2020). For the wider study: Donor HLA type was relevant to the analysis, as public TCR beta signatures indicated carriage of CMV infection together with the matching HLA type. Summary of the overall study and its limitations: The ex vivo response was dominated by HLA-C-restricted CMV-specific TCR beta clonotypes, which also provided the single most frequent clonotype in two of eight donors. In both this cohort and an independent cohort of 350 or so donors, the cumulative frequency of public TCR beta family members distinguished carriers of CMV infection plus the relevant HLA type.

In the germline V gene (reference sequence), CDR1 corresponds to LNHDA and CDR2 to SQIVND. The CDR3 contains 13 residues, cysteine and phenylalanine counted. The read is trimmed to its CDR3 DNA, 39 bases read in frame from base 1. The V end gives up 5 bases and the J end 4 bases, leaving 2 bases in the junction not matched to a gene. The instrument was an Illumina HiSeq 1500. TCRdb handled the public reads itself, with Q25 trimming in fastp and clone calling in MiXCR, and kept productive beta chains. Identical CDR3 proteins give one entry, which carries the most common genes and DNA. The sample table holds 300,000 or so distinct CDR3 sequences, of which 8% to 10% were seen once. The top ten clones comprise 2.5% of the sample.

The chain joins TRBV19 to TRBJ2-3, with 8 bases matching TRBD2. Sequenced sample: PBMCs. The TCR sequence derives from a human donor in good health (CMV status not recorded). Some clones in this sample may be carry-over from other donors' samples. The DNA is as follows: TGTGCCAGTAGTCAGGGACTAGCAGATACGCAGTATTTT. It is translated as CASSQGLADTQYF.